The clone carrying this T cell receptor beta chain was seen once. The sample originates from a study of CD8 T cells in Susac syndrome. The authors reverse transcribed 0.5 to 1 ug RNA with random hexamers. Amplification of TCR beta CDR3 used immunoSEQ multiplex PCR across 54 Vbeta and 13 Jbeta. TCRdb re-called the immunoSEQ multiplex PCR reads with MiXCR, one entry per CDR3 protein. The data show around 130,000 distinct CDR3 sequences, roughly 92% seen once. Sequencing of TCR beta drew on CD8+ and CD4+ T cells from blood. The healthy controls were matched to patients by age and sex. Negative isolation yielded CD8+ and CD4+ T cells; FACS enriched TEMRA cells. Deletions cut 8 bases from V and 4 bases from J, with 12 bases between. Per germline, CDR1 SNHLY and CDR2 FYNNEI. CDR3 size: 13 residues.

The clonotype comes from a human donor in good health. The V gene is TRBV2, the J gene TRBJ2-1; D is possibly TRBD1 (6 bases). Sequencing input: CD4+ T cells from PBMCs. CDR3 sequence (DNA): TGTGCCAGCGGCCAGGGGAATTACAATGAGCAGTTCTTC. Translation gives CASGQGNYNEQFF.